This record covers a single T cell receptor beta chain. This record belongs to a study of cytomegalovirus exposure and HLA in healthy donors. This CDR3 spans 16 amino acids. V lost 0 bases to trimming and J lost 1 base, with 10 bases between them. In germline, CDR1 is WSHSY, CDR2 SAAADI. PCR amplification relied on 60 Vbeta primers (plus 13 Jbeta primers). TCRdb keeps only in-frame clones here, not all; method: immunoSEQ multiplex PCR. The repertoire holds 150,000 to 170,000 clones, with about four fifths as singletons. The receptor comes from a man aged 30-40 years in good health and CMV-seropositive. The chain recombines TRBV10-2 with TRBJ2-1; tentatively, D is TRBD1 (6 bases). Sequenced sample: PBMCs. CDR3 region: CASSESRGGSYNEQFF. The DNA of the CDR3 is TGCGCCAGCAGTGAGTCACGAGGGGGTTCCTACAATGAGCAGTTCTTC.